This T cell receptor (beta chain) is from a study of T-cell reconstitution after alpha-beta-depleted transplantation in children. The CDR3 is made up of 11 amino acids. Germline-derived CDR1 and CDR2 are SNHLY and FYNNEI. Deletions cut 3 bases from V and 8 bases from J, with 5 bases between. As it was prepared, the TCRbeta library received unique molecular identifiers. One entry per CDR3 protein, called by TCRdb with MiXCR from the PCR reads. This table has around 400,000 distinct CDR3 sequences, just over 20% appearing once. The source was PBMCs from the stem cell graft donor, collected from the stem cell graft. The TCR sequence derives from a human donor who donated a stem cell graft to a child with acute myeloid leukemia. The rearrangement uses TRBV2 and TRBJ2-1, with D hard to call. CDR3 region: CASSEQHEQFF. In DNA, the CDR3 is TGTGCCAGCAGTGAGCAGCATGAGCAGTTCTTC.